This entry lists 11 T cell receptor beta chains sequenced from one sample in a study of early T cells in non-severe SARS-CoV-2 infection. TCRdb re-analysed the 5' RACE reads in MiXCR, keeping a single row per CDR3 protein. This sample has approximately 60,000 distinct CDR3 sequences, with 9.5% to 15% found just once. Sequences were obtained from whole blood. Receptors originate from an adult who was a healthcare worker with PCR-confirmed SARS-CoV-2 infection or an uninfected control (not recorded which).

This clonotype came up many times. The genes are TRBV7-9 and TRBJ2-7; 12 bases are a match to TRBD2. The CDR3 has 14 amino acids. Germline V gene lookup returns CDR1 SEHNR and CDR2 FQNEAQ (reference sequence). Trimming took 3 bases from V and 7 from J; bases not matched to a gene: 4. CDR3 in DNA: TGTGCCAGCAGCTTTTACGGACTAGCGGGGGAGCAGTACTTC. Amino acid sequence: CASSFYGLAGEQYF.

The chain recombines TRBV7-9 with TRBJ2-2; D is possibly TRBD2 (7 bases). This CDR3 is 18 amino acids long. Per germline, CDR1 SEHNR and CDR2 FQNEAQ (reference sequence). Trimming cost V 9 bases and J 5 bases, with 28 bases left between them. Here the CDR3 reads CASQSPFEQQGGTGELFF. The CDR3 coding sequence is TGTGCCAGTCAGTCGCCCTTCGAACAACAGGGAGGGACCGGGGAGCTGTTTTTT.

This CDR3 reads CSASTGEGYNSPLHF. CDR3 nucleotide sequence: TGCAGTGCTAGCACGGGGGAGGGGTATAATTCACCCCTCCACTTT. The V and J genes are TRBV20-1 and TRBJ1-6; a possible D gene is TRBD1 (5 bases). Germline lookup yields CDR1 DFQATT and CDR2 SNEGSKA (reference sequence). CDR3 size: 15 residues. Trimming pared 3 bases from V and 4 bases from J, leaving 13 bases between.

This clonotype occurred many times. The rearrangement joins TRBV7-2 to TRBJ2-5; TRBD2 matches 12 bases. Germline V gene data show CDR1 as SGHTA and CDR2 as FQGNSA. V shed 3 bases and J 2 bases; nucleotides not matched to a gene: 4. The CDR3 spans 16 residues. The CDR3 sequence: CASSFTSGGRQETQYF. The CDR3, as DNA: TGTGCCAGCAGCTTCACTAGCGGGGGGAGACAAGAGACCCAGTACTTC.

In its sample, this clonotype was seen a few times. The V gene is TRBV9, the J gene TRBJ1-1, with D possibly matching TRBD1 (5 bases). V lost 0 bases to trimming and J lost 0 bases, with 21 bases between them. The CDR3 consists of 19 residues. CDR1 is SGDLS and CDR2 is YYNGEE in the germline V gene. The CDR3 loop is CASSVDPGADVTLNTEAFF. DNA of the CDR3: TGTGCCAGCAGCGTAGATCCTGGGGCAGATGTTACGTTGAACACTGAAGCTTTCTTT.

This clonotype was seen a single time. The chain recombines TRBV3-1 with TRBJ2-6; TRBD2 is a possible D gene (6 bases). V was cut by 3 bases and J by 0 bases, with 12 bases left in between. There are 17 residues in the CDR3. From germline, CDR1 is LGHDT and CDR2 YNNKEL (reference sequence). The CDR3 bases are TGTGCCAGCAGCCAGGCGGGGCTACTCTCTGGGGCCAACGTCCTGACTTTC. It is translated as CASSQAGLLSGANVLTF. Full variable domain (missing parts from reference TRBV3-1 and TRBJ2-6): DTAVSQTPKYLVTQMGNDKSIKCEQNLGHDTMYWYKQDSKKFLKIMFSYNNKELIINETVPNRFSPKSPDKAHLNLHINSLELGDSAVYFCASSQAGLLSGANVLTFGAGSRLTVL.

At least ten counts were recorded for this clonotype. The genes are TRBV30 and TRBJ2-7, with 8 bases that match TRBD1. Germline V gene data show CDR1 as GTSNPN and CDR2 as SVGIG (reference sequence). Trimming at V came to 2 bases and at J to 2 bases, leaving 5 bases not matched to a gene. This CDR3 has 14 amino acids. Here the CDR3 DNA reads TGTGCCTGGAGTCCAGACAGGGGCACCTACGAGCAGTACTTC. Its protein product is CAWSPDRGTYEQYF.

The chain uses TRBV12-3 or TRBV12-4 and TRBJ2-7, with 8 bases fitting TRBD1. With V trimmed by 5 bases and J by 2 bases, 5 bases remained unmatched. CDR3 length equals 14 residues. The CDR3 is CASSGGQATYEQYF. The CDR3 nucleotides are TGTGCCAGCAGTGGGGGACAGGCCACCTACGAGCAGTACTTC.

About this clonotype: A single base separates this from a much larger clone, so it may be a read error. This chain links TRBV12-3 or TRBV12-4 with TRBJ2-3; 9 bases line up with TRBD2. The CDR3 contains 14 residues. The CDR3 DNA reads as TGTGCCAGCAGTCATAGCGGGGGCACAGATGCGCAGTATTTT. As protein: CASSHSGGTDAQYF.

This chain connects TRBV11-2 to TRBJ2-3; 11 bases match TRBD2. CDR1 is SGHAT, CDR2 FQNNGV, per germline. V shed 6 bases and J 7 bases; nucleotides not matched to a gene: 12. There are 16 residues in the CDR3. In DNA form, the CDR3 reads TGTGCCAGCAGACAAACTAGCGGGGGACCACAGAATACGCAGTATTTT. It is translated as CASRQTSGGPQNTQYF.

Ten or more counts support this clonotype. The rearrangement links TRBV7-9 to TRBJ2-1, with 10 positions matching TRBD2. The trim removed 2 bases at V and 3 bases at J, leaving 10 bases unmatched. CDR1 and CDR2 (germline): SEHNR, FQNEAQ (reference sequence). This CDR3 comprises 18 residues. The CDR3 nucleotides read TGTGCCAGCAGCTTATCGCTGGGGCTAGCGGGGGACTACAATGAGCAGTTCTTC. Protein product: CASSLSLGLAGDYNEQFF.